The clone carrying this TCR beta chain was observed many times. Its antigen remains unidentified. The ends were cut back, 5 bases at V and 6 bases at J, with 11 bases in the middle. This CDR3 region has 13 residues. TCR beta libraries were made by quantitative 5'-RACE with molecular barcodes. Using its own MiXCR run on the 5' RACE reads, TCRdb lists one record per CDR3 protein. The sample has 200,000 to 300,000 distinct CDR3 sequences, approximately 9% seen once; the top ten hold nearly 7%. The data were obtained in a study of CD8 T cells in ankylosing spondylitis. Broader study findings: Peripheral blood samples showed relatively rare disease-linked clones, and these clones were CD8+. Significantly higher representation of disease-linked clones was reported for matched ankylosing spondylitis synovial fluid. For ankylosing spondylitis blood, a TCR beta motif of eight or nine highly homologous variants appeared characteristic.

Sequencing was performed on blood, either unsorted or a sorted T cell fraction (not recorded which). This TCR was sampled from a male donor with ankylosing spondylitis or in good health (not recorded which). The V and J genes are TRBV12-3 or TRBV12-4 and TRBJ2-1; D is unresolved. CDR3 bases: TGTGCCAGCAGTCCCCTCGAAATCAATGAGCAGTTCTTC. Its protein product is CASSPLEINEQFF.